The clone carrying this TCR beta chain was seen only a few times. Its antigen is as yet unknown. The data derive from a study of T cell repertoires in cytomegalovirus infection. V was clipped by 8 bases and J by 4 bases; unmatched bases: 12. Germline V gene sequence: CDR1 MNHEY, CDR2 SMNVEV (reference sequence). This CDR3 is 15 amino acids long. One entry per CDR3 protein, called by TCRdb with MiXCR from the reads. Counted here are approximately 990,000 distinct CDR3 sequences, roughly 30% occurring once; the ten biggest clones make up over 13%. The rearrangement joins TRBV27 to TRBJ2-7; TRBD1 agrees at 9 bases. The clonotype originates from a human donor in good health (CMV status not recorded). Some clones in this sample may be carry-over from other donors' samples. The sequences come from cultured CD8+ T cells from PBMCs, collected from culture after CMV antigen stimulation. The CDR3 DNA reads as TGTGCCAGCGGATCACCGGGACAGGGAGTTTACGAGCAGTACTTC. It encodes CASGSPGQGVYEQYF.